Here is one T cell receptor (beta chain) with its context. Its target antigen remains unknown. No much larger clonotype is one base removed from it; base qualities were not supplied. The germline V end is reduced by 7 bases and the J end by 2 bases; junction bases left unmatched: 10. CDR1 and CDR2 (ENHRY, SYGVKD) derive from the germline V gene. Including cysteine and phenylalanine, the CDR3 has 15 amino acids. Just CDR3 DNA is preserved here, 45 bases in frame from base 1. The sample originates from a study of CD8 T cells in ankylosing spondylitis (dated by TCRdb to 2016 to 2017). Notes on the research overall: T cell receptor beta repertoires were profiled in healthy donors and ankylosing spondylitis patients so that disease-linked TCR variants could be found. The full study cohort was made up of approximately 24 ankylosing spondylitis patients and 108 healthy donors. Samples of peripheral blood were taken, and for ankylosing spondylitis patients, synovial fluid was collected as well. General study outcomes and caveats: In peripheral blood, the disease-linked clones were found at relatively low frequencies and had a CD8+ phenotype. Blood from ankylosing spondylitis patients appeared to be characterized by a TCR beta motif made up of about 8 highly homologous amino acid variants. Significant enrichment of the disease-linked clones was reported in matched synovial fluid samples from ankylosing spondylitis patients. Some of the motif variants had been reported before in the synovial fluid and blood of reactive arthritis patients, a finding that suggests common disease-initiation mechanisms.

The reads were generated on an Illumina HiSeq 2500. TCR beta libraries were prepared by quantitative 5'-RACE with molecular barcodes. Per the original workflow: A new computational method based on a probabilistic model of VDJ rearrangement was used to identify disease-linked TCR variants. TCRdb passed the public sequencing reads through fastp at Q25 and MiXCR, retaining productive beta sequences. One record per CDR3 amino acid sequence lists the most common genes and DNA. The authors' filters were not applied to this entry. For this sample the table gives just under 550,000 distinct CDR3 sequences, of which approximately 11% were detected only once. The ten largest clones represent nearly 7% of the sample.

The receptor was isolated from a male donor with ankylosing spondylitis. The sequence joins TRBV10-3 to TRBJ2-7; the central 8 bases match TRBD2. Sequencing used blood, either unsorted or a sorted T cell fraction (not recorded which). The CDR3: CAIKGGSGDTYEQYF. The DNA reads as follows: TGTGCCATCAAGGGGGGTAGCGGGGATACCTACGAGCAGTACTTC.